The entry below describes one TCR beta chain. Its specificity is not known. Peripheral blood came from all dose cohorts at three timepoints. Sequencing was performed with immunoSEQ multiplex PCR; in TCRdb, only in-frame clones are kept and a portion is missing. The sample lists about 81,000 clones; more than 75% were seen once. These data belong to a study of OX40 agonist ivuxolimab in advanced cancers. Study results and limitations: In the 0.1 to 3.0 mg/kg range, CD4+ and CD8+ blood T cells had expanded clonally by week 6.

Germline CDR1 and CDR2: KGHSH and LQKENI. Trimming took 0 bases from V and 5 from J, leaving 14 bases between them. CDR3 size: 15 residues. The chain combines TRBV18 with TRBJ2-7; D might be TRBD1 (5 bases). The specimen comprised CD4+ or CD8+ T cells sorted from blood, sampled in a trial of the OX40 agonist ivuxolimab. This sequence was found in an adult with an advanced solid tumor such as melanoma, head and neck, liver or kidney cancer. The CDR3 DNA reads as TGTGCCAGCTCACCACCATCCAGGGTTGCCCACGAGCAGTACTTC. It is translated as CASSPPSRVAHEQYF.